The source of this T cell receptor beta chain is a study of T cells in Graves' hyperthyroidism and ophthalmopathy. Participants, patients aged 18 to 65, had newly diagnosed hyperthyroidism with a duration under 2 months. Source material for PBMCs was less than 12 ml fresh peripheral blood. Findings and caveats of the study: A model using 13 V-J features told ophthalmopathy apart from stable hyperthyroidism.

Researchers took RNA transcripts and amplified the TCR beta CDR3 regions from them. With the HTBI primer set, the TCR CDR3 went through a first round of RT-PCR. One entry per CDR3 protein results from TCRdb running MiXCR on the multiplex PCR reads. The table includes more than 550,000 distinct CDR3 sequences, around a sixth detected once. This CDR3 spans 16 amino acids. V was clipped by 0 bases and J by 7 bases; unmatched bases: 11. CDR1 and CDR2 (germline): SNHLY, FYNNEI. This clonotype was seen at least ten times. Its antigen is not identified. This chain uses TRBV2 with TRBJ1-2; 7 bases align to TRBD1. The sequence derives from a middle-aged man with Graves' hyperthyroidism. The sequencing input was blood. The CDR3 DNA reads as TGTGCCAGCAGTGAAGCGACAGGGCCCATGACCAGTGGCTACACCTTC. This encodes CASSEATGPMTSGYTF.